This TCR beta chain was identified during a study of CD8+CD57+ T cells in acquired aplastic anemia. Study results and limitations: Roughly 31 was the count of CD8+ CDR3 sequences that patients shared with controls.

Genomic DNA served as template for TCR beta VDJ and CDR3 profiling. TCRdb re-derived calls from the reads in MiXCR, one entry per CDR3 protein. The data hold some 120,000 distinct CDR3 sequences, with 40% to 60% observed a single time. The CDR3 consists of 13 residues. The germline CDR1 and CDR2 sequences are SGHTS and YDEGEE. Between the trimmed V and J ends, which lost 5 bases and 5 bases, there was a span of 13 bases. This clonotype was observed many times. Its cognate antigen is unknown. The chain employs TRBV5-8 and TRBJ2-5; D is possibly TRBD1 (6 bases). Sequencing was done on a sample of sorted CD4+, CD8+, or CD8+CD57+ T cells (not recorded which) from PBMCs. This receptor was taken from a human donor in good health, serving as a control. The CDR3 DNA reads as TGTGCCAGCAGACAGGGTACGAGGGAGACCCAGTACTTC. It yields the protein CASRQGTRETQYF.